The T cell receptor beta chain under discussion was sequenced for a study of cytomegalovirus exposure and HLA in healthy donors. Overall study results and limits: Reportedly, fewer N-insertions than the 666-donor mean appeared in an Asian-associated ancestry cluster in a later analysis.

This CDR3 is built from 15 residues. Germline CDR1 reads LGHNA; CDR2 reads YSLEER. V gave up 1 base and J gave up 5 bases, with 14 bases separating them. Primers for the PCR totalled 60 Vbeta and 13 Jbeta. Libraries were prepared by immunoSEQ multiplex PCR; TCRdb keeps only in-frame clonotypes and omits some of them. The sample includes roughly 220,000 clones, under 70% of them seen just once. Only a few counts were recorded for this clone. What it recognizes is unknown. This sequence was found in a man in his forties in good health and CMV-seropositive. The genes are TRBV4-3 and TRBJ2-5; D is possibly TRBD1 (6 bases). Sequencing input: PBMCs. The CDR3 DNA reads TGCGCCAGCAGCCAAGCTAGCAGGGGTAGGGAGACCCAGTACTTC. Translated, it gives CASSQASRGRETQYF.